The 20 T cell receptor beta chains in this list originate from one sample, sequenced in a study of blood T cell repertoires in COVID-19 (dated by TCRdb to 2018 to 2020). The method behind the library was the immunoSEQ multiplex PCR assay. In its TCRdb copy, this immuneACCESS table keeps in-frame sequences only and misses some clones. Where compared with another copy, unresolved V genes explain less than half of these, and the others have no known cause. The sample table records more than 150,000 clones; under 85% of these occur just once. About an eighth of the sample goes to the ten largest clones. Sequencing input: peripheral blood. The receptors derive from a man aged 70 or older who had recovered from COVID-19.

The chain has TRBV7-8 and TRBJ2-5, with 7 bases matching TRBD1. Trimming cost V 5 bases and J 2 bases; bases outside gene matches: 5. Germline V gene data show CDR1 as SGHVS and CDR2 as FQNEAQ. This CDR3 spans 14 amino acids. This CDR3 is CASSRDRAQETQYF. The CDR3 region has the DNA TGTGCCAGCAGCCGAGACAGGGCTCAAGAGACCCAGTACTTC.

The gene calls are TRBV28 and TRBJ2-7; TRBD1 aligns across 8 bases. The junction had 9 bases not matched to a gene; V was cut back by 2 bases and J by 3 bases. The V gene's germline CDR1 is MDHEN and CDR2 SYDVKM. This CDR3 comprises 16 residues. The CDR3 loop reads CASSLPGQGLNYEQYF. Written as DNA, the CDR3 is TGTGCCAGCAGTTTACCCGGACAGGGACTCAACTACGAGCAGTACTTC.

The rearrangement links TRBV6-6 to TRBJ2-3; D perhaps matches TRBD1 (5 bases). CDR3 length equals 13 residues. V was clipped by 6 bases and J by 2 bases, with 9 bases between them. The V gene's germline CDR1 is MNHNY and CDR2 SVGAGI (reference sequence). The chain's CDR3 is CASRLGLTDTQYF. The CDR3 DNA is TGTGCCAGCAGGCTGGGGCTCACAGATACGCAGTATTTT.

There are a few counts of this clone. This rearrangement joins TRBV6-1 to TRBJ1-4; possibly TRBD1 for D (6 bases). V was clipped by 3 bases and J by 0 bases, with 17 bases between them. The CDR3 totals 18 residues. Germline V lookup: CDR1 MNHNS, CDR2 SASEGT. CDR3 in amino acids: CASSDRQASLATNEKLFF. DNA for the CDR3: TGTGCCAGCAGTGACCGACAGGCCAGCCTTGCAACTAATGAAAAACTGTTTTTT.

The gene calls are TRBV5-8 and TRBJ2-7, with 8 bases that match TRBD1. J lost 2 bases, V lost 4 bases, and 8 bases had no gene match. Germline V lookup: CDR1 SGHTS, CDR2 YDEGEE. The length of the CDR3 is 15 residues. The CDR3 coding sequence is TGTGCCAGCAGCCCTGGACAGGGTTTGCCCTACGAGCAGTACTTC. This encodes CASSPGQGLPYEQYF.

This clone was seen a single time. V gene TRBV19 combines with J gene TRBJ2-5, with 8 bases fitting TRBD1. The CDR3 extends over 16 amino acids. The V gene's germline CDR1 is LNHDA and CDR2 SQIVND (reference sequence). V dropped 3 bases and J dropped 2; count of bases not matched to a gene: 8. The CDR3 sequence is CASSMGSGQAQETQYF. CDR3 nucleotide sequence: TGTGCCAGTAGTATGGGTTCGGGACAGGCACAAGAGACCCAGTACTTC.

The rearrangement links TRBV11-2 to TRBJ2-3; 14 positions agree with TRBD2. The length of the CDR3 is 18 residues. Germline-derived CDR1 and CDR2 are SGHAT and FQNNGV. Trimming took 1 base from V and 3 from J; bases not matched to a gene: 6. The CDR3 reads CASSLVGLAGVGTDTQYF. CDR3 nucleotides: TGTGCCAGCAGCTTAGTGGGACTAGCGGGAGTTGGTACAGATACGCAGTATTTT.

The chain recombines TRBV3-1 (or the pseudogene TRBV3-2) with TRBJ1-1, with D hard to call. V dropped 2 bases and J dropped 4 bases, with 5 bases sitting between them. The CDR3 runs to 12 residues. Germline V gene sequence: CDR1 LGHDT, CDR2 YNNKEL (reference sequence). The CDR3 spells CASSQSSTEAFF. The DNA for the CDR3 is TGTGCCAGCAGCCAAAGTAGCACTGAAGCTTTCTTT.

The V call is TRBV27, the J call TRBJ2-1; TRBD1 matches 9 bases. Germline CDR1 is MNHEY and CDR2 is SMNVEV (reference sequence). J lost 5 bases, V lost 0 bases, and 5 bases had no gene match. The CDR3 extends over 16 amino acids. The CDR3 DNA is TGTGCCAGCAGTTTATCGGGACAGGGTTACAACAATGAGCAGTTCTTC. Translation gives CASSLSGQGYNNEQFF.

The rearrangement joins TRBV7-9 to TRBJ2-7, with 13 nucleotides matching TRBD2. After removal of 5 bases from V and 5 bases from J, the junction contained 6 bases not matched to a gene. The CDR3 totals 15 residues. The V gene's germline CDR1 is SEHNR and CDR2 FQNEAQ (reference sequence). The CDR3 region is CASSRLAGGFDEQYF. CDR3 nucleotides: TGTGCCAGCAGCCGACTAGCGGGAGGATTCGACGAGCAGTACTTC. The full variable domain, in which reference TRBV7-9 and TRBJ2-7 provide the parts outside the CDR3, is DTGVSQNPRHKITKRGQNVTFRCDPISEHNRLYWYRQTLGQGPEFLTYFQNEAQLEKSRLLSDRFSAERPKGSFSTLEIQRTEQGDSAMYLCASSRLAGGFDEQYFGPGTRLTVT.

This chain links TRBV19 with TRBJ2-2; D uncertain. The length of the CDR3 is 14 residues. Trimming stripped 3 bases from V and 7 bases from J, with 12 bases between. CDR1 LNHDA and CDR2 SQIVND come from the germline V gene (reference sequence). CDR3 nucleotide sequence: TGTGCCAGTAGTATTGTCGGTGGTGTCGGGGAGCTGTTTTTT. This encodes CASSIVGGVGELFF. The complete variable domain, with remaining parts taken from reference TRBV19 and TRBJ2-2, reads DGGITQSPKYLFRKEGQNVTLSCEQNLNHDAMYWYRQDPGQGLRLIYYSQIVNDFQKGDIAEGYSVSREKKESFPLTVTSAQKNPTAFYLCASSIVGGVGELFFGEGSRLTVL.

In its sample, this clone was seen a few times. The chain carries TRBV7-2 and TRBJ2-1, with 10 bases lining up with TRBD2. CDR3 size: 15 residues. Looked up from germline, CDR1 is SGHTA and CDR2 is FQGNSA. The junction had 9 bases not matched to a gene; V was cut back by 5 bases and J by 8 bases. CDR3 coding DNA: TGTGCCAGCAGCAAGAGGGGACTAGCGTTGGATGAGCAGTTCTTC. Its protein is CASSKRGLALDEQFF.

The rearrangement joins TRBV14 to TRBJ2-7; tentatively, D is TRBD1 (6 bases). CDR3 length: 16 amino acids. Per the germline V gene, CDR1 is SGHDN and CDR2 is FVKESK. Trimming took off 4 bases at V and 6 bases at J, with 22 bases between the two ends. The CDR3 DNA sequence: TGTGCCAGCAGCCGTTGGACAGCCCCTGAGTTGGGCGAGCAGTACTTC. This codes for CASSRWTAPELGEQYF.

CDR3 protein: CASSLAGSDYGYTF. The CDR3 DNA sequence: TGCGCCAGCAGCTTGGCAGGGTCGGACTATGGCTACACCTTC. V usage is TRBV5-1 and J usage is TRBJ1-2; TRBD1 might be the D (5 bases). The CDR3 has 14 residues. Germline assignment: CDR1 SGHRS and CDR2 YFSETQ. V lost 0 bases and J 3 bases, leaving 9 bases between the germline ends.

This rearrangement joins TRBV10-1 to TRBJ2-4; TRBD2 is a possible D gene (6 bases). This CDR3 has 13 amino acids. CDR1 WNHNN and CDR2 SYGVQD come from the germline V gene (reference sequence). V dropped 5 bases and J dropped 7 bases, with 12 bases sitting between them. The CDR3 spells CASSLEGENIQYF. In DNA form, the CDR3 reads TGCGCCAGCAGTCTGGAGGGCGAGAACATTCAGTACTTC.

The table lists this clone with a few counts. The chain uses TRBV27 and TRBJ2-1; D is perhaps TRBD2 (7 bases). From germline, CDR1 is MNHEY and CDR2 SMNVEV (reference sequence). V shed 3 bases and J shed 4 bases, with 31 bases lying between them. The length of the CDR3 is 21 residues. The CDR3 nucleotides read TGTGCCAGCAGTTTGGGTGGGGGGGCTAGCGGCCTGGGCCCAACTTACAATGAGCAGTTCTTC. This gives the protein CASSLGGGASGLGPTYNEQFF.

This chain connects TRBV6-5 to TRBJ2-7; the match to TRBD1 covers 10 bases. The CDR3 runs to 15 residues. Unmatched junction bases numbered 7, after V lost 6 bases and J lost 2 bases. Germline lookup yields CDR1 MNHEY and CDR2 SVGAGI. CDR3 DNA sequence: TGTGCCAGCAGCACCACCGGGACAGGGGCCTACGAGCAGTACTTC. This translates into CASSTTGTGAYEQYF.

For the CDR3, the DNA is TGCAGTGCTACGCAGACAGGGGAAGCTTTCTTT. Encoded protein: CSATQTGEAFF. V is TRBV20-1 and J is TRBJ1-1; 7 bases are shared with TRBD1. The CDR3 is made up of 11 amino acids. With 4 bases clipped from V and 8 bases from J, the junction kept 4 bases outside the gene matches. CDR1 is DFQATT and CDR2 is SNEGSKA in the germline V gene (reference sequence).

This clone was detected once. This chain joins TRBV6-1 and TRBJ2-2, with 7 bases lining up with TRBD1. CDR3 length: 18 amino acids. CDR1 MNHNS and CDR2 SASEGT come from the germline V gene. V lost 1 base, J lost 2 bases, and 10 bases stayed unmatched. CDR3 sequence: CASSEVWFGTVNTGELFF. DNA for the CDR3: TGTGCCAGCAGTGAAGTGTGGTTTGGGACAGTTAACACCGGGGAGCTGTTTTTT.

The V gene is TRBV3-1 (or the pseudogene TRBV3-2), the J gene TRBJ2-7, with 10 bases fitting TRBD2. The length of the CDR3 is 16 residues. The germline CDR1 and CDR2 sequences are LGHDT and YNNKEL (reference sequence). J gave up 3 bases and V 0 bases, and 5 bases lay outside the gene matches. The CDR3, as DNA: TGTGCCAGCAGCCAAGACTTACTAGCGGGAATCTACGAGCAGTACTTC. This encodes CASSQDLLAGIYEQYF.